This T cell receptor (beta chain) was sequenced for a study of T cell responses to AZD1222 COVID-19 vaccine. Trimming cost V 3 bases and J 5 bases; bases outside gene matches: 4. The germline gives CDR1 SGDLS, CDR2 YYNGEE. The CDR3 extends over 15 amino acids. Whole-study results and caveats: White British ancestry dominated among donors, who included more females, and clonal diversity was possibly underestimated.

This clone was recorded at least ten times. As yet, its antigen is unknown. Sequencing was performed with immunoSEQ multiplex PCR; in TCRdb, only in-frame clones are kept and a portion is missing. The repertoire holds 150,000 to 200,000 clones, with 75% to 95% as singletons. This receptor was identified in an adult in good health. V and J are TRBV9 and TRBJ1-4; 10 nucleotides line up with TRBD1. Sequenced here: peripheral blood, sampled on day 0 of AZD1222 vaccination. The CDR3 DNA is TGTGCCAGCAGCGAGACAGGGGGCGTGAATGAAAAACTGTTTTTT. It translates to CASSETGGVNEKLFF.